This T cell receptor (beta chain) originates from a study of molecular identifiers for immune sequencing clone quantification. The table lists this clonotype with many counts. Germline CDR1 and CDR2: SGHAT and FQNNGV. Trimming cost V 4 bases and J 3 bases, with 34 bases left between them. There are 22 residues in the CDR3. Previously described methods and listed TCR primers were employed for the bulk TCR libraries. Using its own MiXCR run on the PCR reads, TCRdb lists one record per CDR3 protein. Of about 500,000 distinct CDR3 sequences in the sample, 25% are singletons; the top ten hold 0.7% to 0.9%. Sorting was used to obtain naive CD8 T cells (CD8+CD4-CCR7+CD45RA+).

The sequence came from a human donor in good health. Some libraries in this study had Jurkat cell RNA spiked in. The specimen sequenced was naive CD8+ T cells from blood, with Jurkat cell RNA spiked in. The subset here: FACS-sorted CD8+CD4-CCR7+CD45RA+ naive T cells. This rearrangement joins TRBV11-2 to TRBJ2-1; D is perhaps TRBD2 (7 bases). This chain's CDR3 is CASSSAPSYGGTNLRGYNEQFF. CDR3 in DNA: TGTGCCAGCAGCTCCGCGCCCTCTTACGGGGGGACAAACCTGCGGGGCTACAATGAGCAGTTCTTC.